This T cell receptor beta chain was sequenced in a study of blood T cell repertoires in COVID-19. CDR1 and CDR2 (germline): MGHDK, SYGVNS. The CDR3 sequence is 13 residues long. V dropped 11 bases and J dropped 2; count of bases not matched to a gene: 8. Sequenced by immunoSEQ multiplex PCR; TCRdb stores in-frame clones only, minus some. Of around 310,000 clones listed, around 90% are singletons. This rearrangement joins TRBV25-1 to TRBJ1-2; 7 positions match TRBD1. Sequences were obtained from peripheral blood. The origin of this receptor is a woman aged 40-49 years with COVID-19, enrolled during active disease. The DNA for the CDR3 is TGTGCCTGTTCGGACAGGTTGAACTATGGCTACACCTTC. Amino acids: CACSDRLNYGYTF.